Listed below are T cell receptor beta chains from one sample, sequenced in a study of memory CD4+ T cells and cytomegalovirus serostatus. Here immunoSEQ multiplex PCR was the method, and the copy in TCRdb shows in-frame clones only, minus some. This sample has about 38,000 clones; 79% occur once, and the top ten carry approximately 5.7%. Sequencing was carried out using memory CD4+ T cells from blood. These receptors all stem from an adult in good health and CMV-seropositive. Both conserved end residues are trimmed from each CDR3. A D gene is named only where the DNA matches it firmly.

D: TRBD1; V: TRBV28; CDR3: ASSSGGTGAYTEAF
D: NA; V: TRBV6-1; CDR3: ASSEGAGDTEAF
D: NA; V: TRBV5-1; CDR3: ASSLSTDTQY
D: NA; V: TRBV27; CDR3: ASSPQGVVYEQY
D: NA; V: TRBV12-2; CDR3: ASRLKGPTEAF
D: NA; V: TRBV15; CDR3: ATGDRLTVNYGYT
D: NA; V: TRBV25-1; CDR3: ASSVYEKLF
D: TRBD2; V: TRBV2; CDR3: ASSDSGGPQETQY
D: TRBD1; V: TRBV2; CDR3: ASSEFNTTGAGNTIY
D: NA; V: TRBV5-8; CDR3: ASSLVSDDQPQH
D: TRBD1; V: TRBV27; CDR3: ASNRQGPNTEAF
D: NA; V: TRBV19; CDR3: ASKGRSSYNEQF
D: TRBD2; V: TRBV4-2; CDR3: ASSPSGSTNTGELF
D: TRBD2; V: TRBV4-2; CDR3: ASSQGTRAFEQF
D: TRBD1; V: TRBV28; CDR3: ASSSRTGLGNTIY
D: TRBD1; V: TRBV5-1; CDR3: ASSSLPGQGGTEAF
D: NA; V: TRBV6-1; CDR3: ASSEAWAAYTEAF
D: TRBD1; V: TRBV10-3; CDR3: AISELPYSGQGRNTEAF
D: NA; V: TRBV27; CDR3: ASGPLIDEKLF
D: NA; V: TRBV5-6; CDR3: ASSFLGAQPSGANVLT
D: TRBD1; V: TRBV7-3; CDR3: ASSLRDREGGYT
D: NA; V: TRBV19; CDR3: ASTPDSFYGYT
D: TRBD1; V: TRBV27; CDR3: ASNQGADNKPQH
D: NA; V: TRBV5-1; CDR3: ASSTGISYEQY
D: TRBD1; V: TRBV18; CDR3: ASSPPATGGLQPQH
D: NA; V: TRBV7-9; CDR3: ASSYDGTGELF
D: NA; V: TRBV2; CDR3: ASSEPPPGEQY
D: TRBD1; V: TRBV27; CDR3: ASSVRTGVPDTQY
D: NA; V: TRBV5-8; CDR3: ASLNTRGIDTEAF
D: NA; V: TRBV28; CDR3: ASSLISETQY
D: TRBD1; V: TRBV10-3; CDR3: AISVGQGYGYT
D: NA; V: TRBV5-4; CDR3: ASSLGGLGYT
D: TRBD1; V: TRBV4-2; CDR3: ASSPDRGRVEAF
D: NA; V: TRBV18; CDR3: ASSPSNRPNTEAF
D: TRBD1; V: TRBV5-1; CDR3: ASSSSGTEGDIQY
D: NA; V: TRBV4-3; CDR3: ASSQERTWNTGELF